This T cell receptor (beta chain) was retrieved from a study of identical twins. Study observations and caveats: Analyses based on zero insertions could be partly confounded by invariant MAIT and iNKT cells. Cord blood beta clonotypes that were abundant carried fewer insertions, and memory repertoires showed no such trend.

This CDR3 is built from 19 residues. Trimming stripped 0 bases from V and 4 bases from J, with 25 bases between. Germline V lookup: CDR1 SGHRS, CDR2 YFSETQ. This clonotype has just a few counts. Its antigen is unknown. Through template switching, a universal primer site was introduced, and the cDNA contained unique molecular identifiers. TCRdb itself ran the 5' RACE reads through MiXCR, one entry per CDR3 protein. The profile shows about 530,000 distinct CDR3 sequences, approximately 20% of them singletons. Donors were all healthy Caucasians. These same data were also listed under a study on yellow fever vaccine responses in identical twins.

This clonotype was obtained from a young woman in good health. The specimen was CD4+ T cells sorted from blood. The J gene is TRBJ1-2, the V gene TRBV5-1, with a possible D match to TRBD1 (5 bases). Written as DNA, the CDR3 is TGCGCCAGCAGCTTGGCCTCTGGCACGACAGTCCACACAACCTATGGCTACACCTTC. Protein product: CASSLASGTTVHTTYGYTF.